Listed here are 14 T cell receptor beta chains from one sample, sequenced in a study of blood T cell repertoires in COVID-19. Some clones are missing from TCRdb's copy, which holds only in-frame ones; the method was immunoSEQ multiplex PCR. Of roughly 250,000 clones in the sample, more than 75% were seen once. Sequenced material: PBMCs or T cells enriched from blood (not recorded which). The receptors derive from a middle-aged woman with acute COVID-19.

This chain uses TRBV27 with TRBJ1-6; D remains unclear. CDR3 length: 14 amino acids. V lost 2 bases, J lost 5 bases, and 7 bases lay in between. Germline V gives CDR1 MNHEY, CDR2 SMNVEV (reference sequence). CDR3 residues: CASSLRGNNSPLHF. In nucleotides, the CDR3 is TGTGCCAGCAGTTTAAGAGGGAATAATTCACCCCTCCACTTT.

This chain links TRBV6-5 with TRBJ1-5; unclear D gene. CDR1 and CDR2 from the germline V gene are MNHEY and SVGAGI. The CDR3 loop spans 15 amino acids. The ends were cut back, 0 bases at V and 6 bases at J, with 12 bases in the middle. The CDR3 DNA is TGTGCCAGCAGTTACTCGAGGCAGGCGGGTCAGCCCCAGCATTTT. Translation: CASSYSRQAGQPQHF.

This chain connects TRBV7-9 to TRBJ2-6; 8 nucleotides line up with TRBD1. V gave up 1 base and J gave up 2 bases; unmatched junction bases: 7. This CDR3 comprises 18 residues. Germline-derived CDR1 and CDR2 are SEHNR and FQNEAQ (reference sequence). CDR3: CASSLDEPRGPGANVLTF. The CDR3 DNA is TGTGCCAGCAGCTTAGACGAACCCAGGGGGCCTGGGGCCAACGTCCTGACTTTC.

The sample holds many counts of this clone. The chain carries TRBV9 and TRBJ1-2; 7 nucleotides agree with TRBD1. The CDR3 contains 17 residues. Trimming at V came to 4 bases and at J to 4 bases, leaving 16 bases not matched to a gene. Germline V gene lookup returns CDR1 SGDLS and CDR2 YYNGEE. For the CDR3, the DNA is TGTGCCAGCAGCCCCCGTGACAGGGTTCGGTCGTCCTATGGCTACACCTTC. This translates into CASSPRDRVRSSYGYTF.

The chain combines TRBV5-1 with TRBJ1-1; 8 bases align to TRBD1. Germline V gene lookup returns CDR1 SGHRS and CDR2 YFSETQ. Unmatched junction bases numbered 7, after V lost 2 bases and J lost 4 bases. This CDR3 contains 15 residues. The CDR3 is CASSLTTGAATEAFF. The CDR3 region has the DNA TGCGCCAGCAGCTTAACGACAGGGGCGGCCACTGAAGCTTTCTTT.

J is TRBJ1-2 and V is TRBV7-8, with D unresolved. Germline values: CDR1 SGHVS, CDR2 FQNEAQ. The V and J ends lost 5 bases and 6 bases respectively, with 22 bases between them. The CDR3 spans 16 residues. CDR3 amino acids: CASSPGRLEIRDGYTF. CDR3 in DNA: TGTGCCAGCAGCCCCGGCCGACTAGAGATACGAGATGGCTACACCTTC.

J is TRBJ2-7 and V is TRBV3-1 (or the pseudogene TRBV3-2), with D unresolved. Trimming took 2 bases from V and 5 from J, leaving 10 bases between them. CDR1 and CDR2 (germline): LGHDT, YNNKEL (reference sequence). The CDR3 has 13 residues. CDR3 sequence (DNA): TGTGCCAGCAGCCAACTGCGGTTCCACGAGCAGTACTTC. It yields the protein CASSQLRFHEQYF.

This clone appeared once. This CDR3 reads CASSILQGSGANVLTF. In nucleotides, the CDR3 is TGTGCCAGCAGTATCCTACAGGGATCTGGGGCCAACGTCCTGACTTTC. This rearrangement joins TRBV6-2 or TRBV6-3 to TRBJ2-6; TRBD1 might be the D (6 bases). Germline CDR1 is MNHEY and CDR2 is SVGEGT. V gave up 5 bases and J gave up 1 base, with 12 bases separating them. The CDR3 length is 16 residues.

This sequence joins TRBV7-2 and TRBJ1-1; D is possibly TRBD1 (5 bases). V dropped 5 bases and J dropped 1 base, with 17 bases sitting between them. Germline loops: CDR1 SGHTA, CDR2 FQGNSA. The CDR3 sequence is 16 residues long. This CDR3 reads CASSPIQGTGNTEAFF. The CDR3 DNA follows: TGTGCCAGCAGCCCCATTCAGGGCACAGGGAACACTGAAGCTTTCTTT.

This chain uses TRBV5-5 with TRBJ2-3, with 8 bases fitting TRBD2. CDR3 length: 17 amino acids. Trimming at V came to 3 bases and at J to 2 bases, leaving 11 bases not matched to a gene. Germline V gives CDR1 SGHKS, CDR2 YYEKEE (reference sequence). The CDR3 sequence: CASSYVNSGVFTDTQYF. The CDR3, as DNA: TGTGCCAGCAGCTACGTCAATAGCGGGGTTTTCACAGATACGCAGTATTTT.

J is TRBJ2-2 and V is TRBV30; perhaps D is TRBD1 or TRBD2 (6 bases each). The CDR3 is 15 residues long. The V and J ends lost 8 bases and 5 bases respectively, with 21 bases between them. Germline V CDR1 and CDR2: GTSNPN, SVGIG (reference sequence). The CDR3 DNA reads TGTGCCGGGGGCGGAGTAAAGGGGAGGACCGGGGAGCTGTTTTTT. Its protein is CAGGGVKGRTGELFF.

This chain uses TRBV7-8 with TRBJ2-7; 9 nucleotides match TRBD2. V gave up 5 bases and J gave up 4 bases; unmatched junction bases: 3. The CDR3 is 13 amino acids. CDR1 is SGHVS, CDR2 FQNEAQ, per germline. In DNA form, the CDR3 reads TGTGCCAGCAGCGAGACTAGCGGATACGAGCAGTACTTC. Residues: CASSETSGYEQYF.

This clone appeared once. The chain joins TRBV19 to TRBJ1-2; D is possibly TRBD1 (5 bases). The CDR3 has 12 amino acids. Germline CDR1 is LNHDA and CDR2 is SQIVND (reference sequence). V was clipped by 3 bases and J by 6 bases, with 8 bases between them. The chain's CDR3 is CASSIGGNGYTF. Here the CDR3 DNA reads TGTGCCAGTAGTATCGGGGGGAATGGCTACACCTTC.

J is TRBJ2-3 and V is TRBV6-5; D gene unclear. CDR1 is MNHEY, CDR2 SVGAGI, per germline. V was shortened by 3 bases and J by 3 bases, with 10 bases between the two germline ends. This CDR3 region has 14 residues. The CDR3 DNA is TGTGCCAGCAGTTATCGTTCAGATACAGATACGCAGTATTTT. Amino acid sequence: CASSYRSDTDTQYF.